The 18 T cell receptor beta chains reported below all come from one sample, sequenced in a study of post-analysis software for immune sequencing data. General study points: Included in a set of roughly five TRBV segments more frequent in patients than controls were TRBV5-6, TRBV5-1 and TRBV20-1.

Unique molecular identifiers were carried by the TCR beta cDNA libraries. TCRdb analysed the PCR reads with MiXCR anew, one entry per CDR3 protein. The repertoire holds some 700,000 distinct CDR3 sequences, with approximately 59% as singletons. These receptors have no known antigen. The sample comprised blood. Receptors originate from a girl aged 2-10 years with multiple sclerosis.

This chain uses TRBV20-1 with TRBJ2-5; 8 bases align to TRBD1. Germline assignment: CDR1 DFQATT and CDR2 SNEGSKA (reference sequence). V shed 5 bases and J 1 base; nucleotides not matched to a gene: 6. The CDR3 has 14 residues. The CDR3 coding sequence is TGCAGTGCTGCTCCAACAGGGGGCCAAGAGACCCAGTACTTC. Translating it yields CSAAPTGGQETQYF.

V is TRBV5-1 and J is TRBJ2-1, with 8 bases lining up with TRBD2. The CDR3 runs to 14 residues. The germline gives CDR1 SGHRS, CDR2 YFSETQ. The junction had 5 bases not matched to a gene; V was cut back by 4 bases and J by 5 bases. The CDR3 bases are TGCGCCAGCAGCGGATTAGCGGGGCACAATGAGCAGTTCTTC. It translates to CASSGLAGHNEQFF.

The chain uses TRBV7-2 and TRBJ2-5; TRBD2 matches at 8 bases. The trim removed 5 bases at V and 5 bases at J, leaving 7 bases unmatched. The CDR3 totals 14 residues. The germline gives CDR1 SGHTA, CDR2 FQGNSA. The CDR3, as DNA: TGTGCCAGCAGCGGACGGGGGGGCCCGGAGACCCAGTACTTC. As protein: CASSGRGGPETQYF.

The chain couples TRBV20-1 to TRBJ1-2, with D unresolved. The CDR3 is 13 amino acids. V was cut by 6 bases and J by 5 bases, with 16 bases left in between. Germline CDR1 DFQATT, CDR2 SNEGSKA (reference sequence). CDR3 protein: CSAGPSFRYGYTF. CDR3 DNA sequence: TGCAGTGCAGGGCCCAGTTTCAGATATGGCTACACCTTC.

This chain connects TRBV3-1 to TRBJ2-7, with 8 bases lining up with TRBD2. Unmatched junction bases numbered 7, after V lost 3 bases and J lost 0 bases. The CDR3 runs 16 residues. Germline V gene lookup returns CDR1 LGHDT and CDR2 YNNKEL (reference sequence). In DNA form, the CDR3 reads TGTGCCAGCAGCCAGGTTAGCGGGGTGGGCTCCTACGAGCAGTACTTC. It translates to CASSQVSGVGSYEQYF.

The V call is TRBV28, the J call TRBJ2-4, with TRBD2 matching over 9 bases. The DNA end is a closer match to TRBJ2-7, so the J assignment may be wrong. Looked up from germline, CDR1 is MDHEN and CDR2 is SYDVKM. The CDR3 sequence is 20 residues long. The CDR3 sequence is CASSLKVLTSGSSLRYEQYF. In DNA, the CDR3 is TGTGCCAGCAGTTTGAAGGTGCTGACTAGCGGATCCTCTCTTAGGTACGAGCAGTACTTC.

The rearrangement links TRBV7-9 to TRBJ2-1; D is ambiguous. The ends were cut back, 1 base at V and 12 bases at J, with 10 bases in the middle. The length of the CDR3 is 12 residues. Per germline, CDR1 SEHNR and CDR2 FQNEAQ (reference sequence). CDR3 region: CASSLGPDGQFF. The CDR3 DNA is TGTGCCAGCAGCTTAGGTCCCGATGGGCAGTTCTTC.

The chain is built from TRBV2 and TRBJ2-1; D call uncertain. Looked up from germline, CDR1 is SNHLY and CDR2 is FYNNEI. This CDR3 has 12 residues. V was shortened by 7 bases and J by 5 bases, with 9 bases between the two germline ends. The CDR3 here is CASTDRNNEQFF. The CDR3 DNA reads as TGTGCCAGCACTGACCGCAACAATGAGCAGTTCTTC. The entire variable domain, with the rest obtained from reference TRBV2 and TRBJ2-1, is as follows: EPEVTQTPSHQVTQMGQEVILRCVPISNHLYFYWYRQILGQKVEFLVSFYNNEISEKSEIFDDQFSVERPDGSNFTLKIRSTKLEDSAMYFCASTDRNNEQFFGPGTRLTVL.

V and J are TRBV4-3 and TRBJ2-1; no definite D call. Germline-derived CDR1 and CDR2 are LGHNA and YSLEER. V lost 0 bases and J 9 bases, leaving 18 bases between the germline ends. The CDR3 extends over 16 amino acids. CDR3: CASSQEAVEPPGEQFF. CDR3 nucleotides: TGCGCCAGCAGCCAAGAGGCAGTTGAGCCCCCTGGTGAGCAGTTCTTC.

The rearrangement joins TRBV6-2 or TRBV6-3 to TRBJ2-7, with D possibly being TRBD2 (5 bases). Trimming left V 7 bases short and J 4 bases short, with 14 bases between. Looked up from germline, CDR1 is MNHEY and CDR2 is SVGEGT. This CDR3 is built from 13 residues. The CDR3, as DNA: TGTGCCAGCACTCTCGGACTTGCATACGAGCAGTACTTC. It yields the protein CASTLGLAYEQYF.

The CDR3 loop is CSAASGSASYEQYF. The CDR3 DNA is TGCAGTGCTGCCAGCGGGAGCGCGTCCTACGAGCAGTACTTC. The chain combines TRBV20-1 with TRBJ2-7, with TRBD2 matching 8 bases. CDR1 is DFQATT and CDR2 is SNEGSKA in the germline V gene (reference sequence). The CDR3 extends over 14 amino acids. V shed 5 bases and J 1 base; nucleotides not matched to a gene: 7.

The V gene is TRBV6-5, the J gene TRBJ2-3; the match to TRBD1 covers 7 bases. This CDR3 is built from 18 residues. V dropped 0 bases and J dropped 5; count of bases not matched to a gene: 14. CDR1 is MNHEY and CDR2 is SVGAGI in the germline V gene. CDR3 bases: TGTGCCAGCAGTTACTCGAGAGCCTCCGGGACAGAGGGAGATACGCAGTATTTT. Amino acids: CASSYSRASGTEGDTQYF.

This clonotype has a count of ten or more. The rearrangement uses TRBV12-3 or TRBV12-4 and TRBJ2-3, with unresolved D. The length of the CDR3 is 13 residues. V gave up 1 base and J gave up 3 bases, with 5 bases separating them. The CDR3: CASSLGATDTQYF. The CDR3 DNA reads TGTGCCAGCAGTTTAGGGGCAACAGATACGCAGTATTTT.

V and J are TRBV27 and TRBJ1-5; D not certain. The V gene's germline CDR1 is MNHEY and CDR2 SMNVEV (reference sequence). There are 13 residues in the CDR3. Trimming took off 0 bases at V and 9 bases at J, with 9 bases between the two ends. The CDR3 loop is CASSLSEGWPQHF. The CDR3 region has the DNA TGTGCCAGCAGTTTATCCGAGGGTTGGCCCCAGCATTTT.

The V and J genes are TRBV7-2 and TRBJ1-1; D is undetermined. The germline V and J ends were trimmed by 5 bases and 0 bases, with 13 bases remaining between them. The CDR3 spans 15 residues. The germline gives CDR1 SGHTA, CDR2 FQGNSA. CDR3 coding DNA: TGTGCCAGCAGCCCTTCCCGGGTGATGAACACTGAAGCTTTCTTT. Its translation is CASSPSRVMNTEAFF. Full variable domain (rest looked up from reference TRBV7-2 and TRBJ1-1): GAGVSQSPSNKVTEKGKDVELRCDPISGHTALYWYRQSLGQGLEFLIYFQGNSAPDKSGLPSDRFSAERTGGSVSTLTIQRTQQEDSAVYLCASSPSRVMNTEAFFGQGTRLTVV.

This CDR3 is CSARDRRAGGPNNEQFF. The CDR3 region has the DNA TGCAGTGCTAGAGATCGCCGTGCGGGAGGGCCGAACAATGAGCAGTTCTTC. The chain uses TRBV20-1 and TRBJ2-1, with 9 nucleotides matching TRBD2. The CDR3 runs to 17 residues. The germline gives CDR1 DFQATT, CDR2 SNEGSKA (reference sequence). The trim removed 0 bases at V and 5 bases at J, leaving 11 bases unmatched.

V gene TRBV27 combines with J gene TRBJ1-1; the D is unclear. This CDR3 has 14 residues. The germline V and J ends were trimmed by 3 bases and 0 bases, with 8 bases remaining between them. Germline CDR1 reads MNHEY; CDR2 reads SMNVEV (reference sequence). This CDR3 reads CASSFGIMNTEAFF. The CDR3 region has the DNA TGTGCCAGCAGTTTCGGCATCATGAACACTGAAGCTTTCTTT.

This clonotype has more than one count but fewer than ten. This rearrangement joins TRBV29-1 to TRBJ2-4; 9 positions agree with TRBD2. This CDR3 spans 16 amino acids. With 3 bases clipped from V and 0 bases from J, the junction kept 6 bases outside the gene matches. CDR1 is SQVTM, CDR2 ANQGSEA, per germline. The CDR3 loop reads CSVDSGGLLAKNIQYF. The CDR3, as DNA: TGCAGCGTTGATAGCGGGGGCCTTCTAGCCAAAAACATTCAGTACTTC.